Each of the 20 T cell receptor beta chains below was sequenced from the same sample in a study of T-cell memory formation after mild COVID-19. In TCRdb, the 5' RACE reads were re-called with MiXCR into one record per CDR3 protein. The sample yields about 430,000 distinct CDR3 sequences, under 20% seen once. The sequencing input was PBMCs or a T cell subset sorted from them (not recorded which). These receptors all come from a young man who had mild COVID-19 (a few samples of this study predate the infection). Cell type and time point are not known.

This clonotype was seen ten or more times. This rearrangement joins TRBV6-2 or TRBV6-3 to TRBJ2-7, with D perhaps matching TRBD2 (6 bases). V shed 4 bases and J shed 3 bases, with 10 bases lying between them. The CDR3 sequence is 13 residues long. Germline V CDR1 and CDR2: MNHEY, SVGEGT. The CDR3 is CASSWRDLYEQYF. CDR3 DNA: TGTGCCAGCAGTTGGAGGGACCTCTACGAGCAGTACTTC.

CDR3: CASSPPVAAGFNEQFF. CDR3 sequence (DNA): TGTGCCAGCAGCCCCCCCGTGGCAGCGGGGTTTAATGAGCAGTTCTTC. The chain is built from TRBV4-2 and TRBJ2-1; TRBD2 matches at 7 bases. Germline CDR1 reads LGHNA; CDR2 reads YNFKEQ. There are 16 residues in the CDR3. The V segment lost 4 bases and the J segment 7 bases; nucleotides outside the gene matches: 13.

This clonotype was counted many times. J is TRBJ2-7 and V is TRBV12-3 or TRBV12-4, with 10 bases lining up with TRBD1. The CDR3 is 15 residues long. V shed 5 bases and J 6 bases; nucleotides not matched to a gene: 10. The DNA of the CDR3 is TGTGCCAGCAGTGGGGGTTCGGGACAGGGGATCGAGCAGTACTTC. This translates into CASSGGSGQGIEQYF.

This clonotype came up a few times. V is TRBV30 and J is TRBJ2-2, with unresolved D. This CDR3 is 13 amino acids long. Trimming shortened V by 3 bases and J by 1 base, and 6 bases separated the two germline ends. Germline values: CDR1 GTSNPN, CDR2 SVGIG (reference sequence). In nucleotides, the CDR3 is TGTGCCTGGAGGCAGATGAACACCGGGGAGCTGTTTTTT. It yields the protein CAWRQMNTGELFF.

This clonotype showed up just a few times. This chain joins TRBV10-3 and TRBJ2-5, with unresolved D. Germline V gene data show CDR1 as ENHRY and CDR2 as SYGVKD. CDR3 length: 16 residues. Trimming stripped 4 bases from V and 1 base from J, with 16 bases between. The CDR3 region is CAISGVRGKGQETQYF. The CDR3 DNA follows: TGTGCCATCAGTGGGGTGCGAGGAAAAGGCCAAGAGACCCAGTACTTC.

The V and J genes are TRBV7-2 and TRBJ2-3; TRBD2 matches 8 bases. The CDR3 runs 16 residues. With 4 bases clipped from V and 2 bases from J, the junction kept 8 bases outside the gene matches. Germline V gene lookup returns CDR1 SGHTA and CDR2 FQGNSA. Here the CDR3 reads CASSSPGLGYTDTQYF. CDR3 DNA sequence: TGTGCCAGCAGCTCTCCGGGACTAGGGTACACAGATACGCAGTATTTT.

As DNA, the CDR3 is TGCGCCAGCAGCCAAGGGGGGACTACGCAAGATACGCAGTATTTT. Protein product: CASSQGGTTQDTQYF. V gene TRBV4-3 combines with J gene TRBJ2-3; the match to TRBD2 covers 7 bases. CDR1 and CDR2 from the germline V gene are LGHNA and YSLEER. V lost 1 base to trimming and J lost 5 bases; unmatched junction nucleotides: 6. CDR3 size: 15 residues.

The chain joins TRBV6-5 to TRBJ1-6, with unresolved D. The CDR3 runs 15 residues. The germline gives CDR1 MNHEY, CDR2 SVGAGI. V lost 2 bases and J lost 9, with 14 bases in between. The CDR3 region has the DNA TGTGCCAGCAGTTACGTGAGGGCCTCCCTTTCACCCCTCCACTTT. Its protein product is CASSYVRASLSPLHF.

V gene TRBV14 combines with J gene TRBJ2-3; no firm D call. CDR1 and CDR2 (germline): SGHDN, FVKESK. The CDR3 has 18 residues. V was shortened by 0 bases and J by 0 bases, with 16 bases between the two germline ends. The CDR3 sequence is CASSQEGRLTYSTDTQYF. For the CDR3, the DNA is TGTGCCAGCAGCCAAGAGGGCCGACTGACGTATAGCACAGATACGCAGTATTTT.

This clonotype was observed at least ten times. CDR3 coding DNA: TGTGCCAGCAGCTTACCTAGCGGGGGTTCATACATTCAGTACTTC. Its translation is CASSLPSGGSYIQYF. V usage is TRBV7-2 and J usage is TRBJ2-4; 10 nucleotides align to TRBD2. From germline, CDR1 is SGHTA and CDR2 FQGNSA. Trimming at V came to 2 bases and at J to 8 bases, leaving 6 bases not matched to a gene. This CDR3 comprises 15 residues. The variable domain in full, completed from reference TRBV7-2 and TRBJ2-4, reads GAGVSQSPSNKVTEKGKDVELRCDPISGHTALYWYRQSLGQGLEFLIYFQGNSAPDKSGLPSDRFSAERTGGSVSTLTIQRTQQEDSAVYLCASSLPSGGSYIQYFGAGTRLSVL.

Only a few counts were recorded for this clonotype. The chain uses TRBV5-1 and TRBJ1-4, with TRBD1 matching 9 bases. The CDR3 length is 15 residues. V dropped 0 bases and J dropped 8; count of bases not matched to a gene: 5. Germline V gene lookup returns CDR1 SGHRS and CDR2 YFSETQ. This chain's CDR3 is CASSLAGTGNEKLFF. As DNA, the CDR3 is TGCGCCAGCAGCTTGGCGGGGACAGGGAACGAAAAACTGTTTTTT.

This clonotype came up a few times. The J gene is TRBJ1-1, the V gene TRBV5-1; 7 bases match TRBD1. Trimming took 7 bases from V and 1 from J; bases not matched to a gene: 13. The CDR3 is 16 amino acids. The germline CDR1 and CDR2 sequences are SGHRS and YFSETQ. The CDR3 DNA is TGCGCCAGCCGGACGGACACAGGGGTCTGGAACACTGAAGCTTTCTTT. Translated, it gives CASRTDTGVWNTEAFF.

The CDR3 DNA is TGCGCCACCTCTGAGGGGACGGGGGTGGCCCAGTACTTC. It is translated as CATSEGTGVAQYF. The chain employs TRBV10-2 and TRBJ2-5; maybe TRBD2 (6 bases). The V gene's germline CDR1 is WSHSY and CDR2 SAAADI. CDR3 length: 13 residues. The ends were cut back, 10 bases at V and 9 bases at J, with 21 bases in the middle.

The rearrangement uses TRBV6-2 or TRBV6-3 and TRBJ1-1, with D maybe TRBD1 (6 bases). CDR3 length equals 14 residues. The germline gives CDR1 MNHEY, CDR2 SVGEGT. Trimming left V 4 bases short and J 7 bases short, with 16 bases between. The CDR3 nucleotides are TGTGCCAGCAGTTCTCTACCAGGGGATTTTGAAGCTTTCTTT. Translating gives CASSSLPGDFEAFF.

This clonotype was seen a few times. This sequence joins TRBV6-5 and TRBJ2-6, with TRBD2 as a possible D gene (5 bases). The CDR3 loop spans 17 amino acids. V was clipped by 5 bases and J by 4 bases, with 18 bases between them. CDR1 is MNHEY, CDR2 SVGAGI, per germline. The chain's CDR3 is CASSLRGPSRGANVLTF. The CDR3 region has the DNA TGTGCCAGCAGTCTAAGAGGGCCGAGCAGGGGGGCCAACGTCCTGACTTTC.

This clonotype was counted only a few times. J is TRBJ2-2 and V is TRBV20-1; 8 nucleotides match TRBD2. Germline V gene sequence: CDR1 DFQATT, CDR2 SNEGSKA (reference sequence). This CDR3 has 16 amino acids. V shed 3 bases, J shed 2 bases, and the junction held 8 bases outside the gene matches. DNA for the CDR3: TGCAGTGCTAGCGGCCCGGGACTAGGCAACACCGGGGAGCTGTTTTTT. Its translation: CSASGPGLGNTGELFF.

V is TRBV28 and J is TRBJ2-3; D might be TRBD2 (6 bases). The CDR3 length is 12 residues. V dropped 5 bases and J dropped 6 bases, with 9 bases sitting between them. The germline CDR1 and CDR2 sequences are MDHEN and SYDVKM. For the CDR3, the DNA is TGTGCCAGCAGTCGGACTACCGATACGCAGTATTTT. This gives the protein CASSRTTDTQYF.

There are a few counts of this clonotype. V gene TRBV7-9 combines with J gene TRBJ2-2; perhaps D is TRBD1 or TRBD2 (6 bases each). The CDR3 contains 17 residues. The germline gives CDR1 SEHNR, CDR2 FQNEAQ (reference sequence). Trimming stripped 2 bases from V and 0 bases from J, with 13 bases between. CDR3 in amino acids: CASSLPRRGANTGELFF. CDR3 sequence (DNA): TGTGCCAGCAGCTTACCCCGTAGGGGGGCGAACACCGGGGAGCTGTTTTTT.

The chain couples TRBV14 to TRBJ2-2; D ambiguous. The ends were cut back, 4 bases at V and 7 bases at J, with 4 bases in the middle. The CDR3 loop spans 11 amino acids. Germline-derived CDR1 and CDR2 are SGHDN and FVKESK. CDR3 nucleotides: TGTGCCAGCAGCCGGTACGGGGAGCTGTTTTTT. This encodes CASSRYGELFF.

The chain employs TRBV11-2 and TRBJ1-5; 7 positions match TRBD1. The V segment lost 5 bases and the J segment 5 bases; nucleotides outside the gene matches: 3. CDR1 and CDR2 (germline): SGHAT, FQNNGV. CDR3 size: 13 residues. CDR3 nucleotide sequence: TGTGCCAGCAGCCGGGACAGCGATCAGCCCCAGCATTTT. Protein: CASSRDSDQPQHF. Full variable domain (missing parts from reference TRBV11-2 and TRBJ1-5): EAGVAQSPRYKIIEKRQSVAFWCNPISGHATLYWYQQILGQGPKLLIQFQNNGVVDDSQLPKDRFSAERLKGVDSTLKIQPAKLEDSAVYLCASSRDSDQPQHFGDGTRLSIL.